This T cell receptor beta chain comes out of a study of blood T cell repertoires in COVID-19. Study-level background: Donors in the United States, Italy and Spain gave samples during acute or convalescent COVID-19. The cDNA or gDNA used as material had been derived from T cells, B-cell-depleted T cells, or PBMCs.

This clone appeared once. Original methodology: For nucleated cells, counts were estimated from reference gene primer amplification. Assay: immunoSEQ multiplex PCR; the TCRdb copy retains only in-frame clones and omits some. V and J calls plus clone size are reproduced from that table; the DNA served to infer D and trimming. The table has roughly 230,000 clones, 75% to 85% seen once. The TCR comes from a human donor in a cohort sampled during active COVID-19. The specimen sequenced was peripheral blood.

In DNA, the CDR3 is TGTGCTAGTGGTTTGTACCGAGGCCCGATGTCTAACTATGGCTACACCTTC. Translating gives CASGLYRGPMSNYGYTF. The V gene is TRBV12-5, the J gene TRBJ1-2; no clear D. Trimming removed 2 bases at V and 0 bases at J, with 16 bases between. Germline CDR1 LGHNT, CDR2 FRNRAP. The CDR3 has 17 amino acids.